The clone carrying this TCR beta chain has at least ten counts. The antigen is not known. The time point here: longitudinal time-point 3. Every sequencing run returned over 190 million TCR-beta sequences, which were derived from 15-18 subjects. TCRdb re-called the 5' RACE reads with MiXCR, one entry per CDR3 protein. The repertoire holds tens of thousands of distinct CDR3 sequences, with around 4.7% as singletons. This specimen comes from a study of neurological immune-mediated disorders. Notes on the study in general: In HTLV-1-associated myelopathy, TCR clonal expansion was greatest, whereas multiple sclerosis had the least, falling below healthy controls. Across subjects, expanded clones had no CDR3 amino acid sequences in common, pointing to private repertoires in all groups.

Germline-derived CDR1 and CDR2 are DFQATT and SNEGSKA (reference sequence). This CDR3 has 12 amino acids. The V gene lost 6 bases and the J gene lost 5 bases, with 14 bases spanning the gap. This chain connects TRBV20-1 to TRBJ2-7; D is perhaps TRBD2 (5 bases). The sample consisted of PBMCs. The clonotype was recovered from a woman aged 55-75 years with multiple sclerosis. The CDR3 coding sequence is TGCAGTGCCCAACTAGTACTGGACGAGCAGTACTTC. The encoded protein is CSAQLVLDEQYF.